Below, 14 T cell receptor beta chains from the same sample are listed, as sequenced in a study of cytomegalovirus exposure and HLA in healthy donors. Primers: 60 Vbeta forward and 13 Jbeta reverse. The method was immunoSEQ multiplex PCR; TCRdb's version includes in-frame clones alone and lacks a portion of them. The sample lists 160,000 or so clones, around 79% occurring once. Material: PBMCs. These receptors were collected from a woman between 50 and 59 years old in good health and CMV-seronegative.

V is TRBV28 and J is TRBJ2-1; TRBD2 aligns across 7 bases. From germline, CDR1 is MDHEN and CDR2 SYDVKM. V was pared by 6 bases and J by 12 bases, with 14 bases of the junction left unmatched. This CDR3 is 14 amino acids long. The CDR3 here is CASSIPSGRLGQFF. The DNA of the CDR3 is TGTGCCAGCAGCATTCCTAGCGGTCGTCTGGGGCAGTTCTTC.

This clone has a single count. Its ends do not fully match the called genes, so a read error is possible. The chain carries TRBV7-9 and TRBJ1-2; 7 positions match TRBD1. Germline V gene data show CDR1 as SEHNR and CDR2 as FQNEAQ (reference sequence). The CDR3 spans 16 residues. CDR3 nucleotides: TGTTCCAGCAGCTCCACCCAGGGACAGTTCGAACGTGGCTACACCTTC. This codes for CSSSSTQGQFERGYTF.

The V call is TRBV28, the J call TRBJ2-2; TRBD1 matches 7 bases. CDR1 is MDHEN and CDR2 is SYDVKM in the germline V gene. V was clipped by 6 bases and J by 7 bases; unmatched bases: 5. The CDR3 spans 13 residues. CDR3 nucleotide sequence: TGTGCCAGCAGAAACAGGGGTTACGGGGAGCTGTTTTTT. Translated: CASRNRGYGELFF.

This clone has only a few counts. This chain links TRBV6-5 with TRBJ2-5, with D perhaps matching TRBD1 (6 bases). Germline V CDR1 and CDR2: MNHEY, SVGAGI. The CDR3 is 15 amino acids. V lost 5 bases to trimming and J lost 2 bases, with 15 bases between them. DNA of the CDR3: TGTGCCAGCAGTAAACCTGGGGGCGGACAAGAGACCCAGTACTTC. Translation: CASSKPGGGQETQYF.

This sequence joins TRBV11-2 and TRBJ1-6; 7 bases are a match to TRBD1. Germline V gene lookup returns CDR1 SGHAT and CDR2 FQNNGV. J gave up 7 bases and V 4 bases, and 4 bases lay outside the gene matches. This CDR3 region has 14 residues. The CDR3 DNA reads TGTGCCAGCAGCTACGAACAGGGGAATTCACCCCTCCACTTT. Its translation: CASSYEQGNSPLHF.

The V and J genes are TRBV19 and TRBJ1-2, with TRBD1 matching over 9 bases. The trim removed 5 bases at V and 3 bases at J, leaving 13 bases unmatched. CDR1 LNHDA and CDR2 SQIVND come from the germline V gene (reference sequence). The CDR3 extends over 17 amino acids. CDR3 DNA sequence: TGTGCCAGTAGTCCCTCAATAGACAGGGGGATTTACTATGGCTACACCTTC. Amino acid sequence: CASSPSIDRGIYYGYTF.

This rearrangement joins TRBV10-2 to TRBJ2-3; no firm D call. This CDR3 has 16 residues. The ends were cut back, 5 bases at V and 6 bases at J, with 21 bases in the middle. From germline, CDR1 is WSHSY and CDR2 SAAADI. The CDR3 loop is CASSPDGSGGLDTQYF. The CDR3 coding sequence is TGCGCCAGCAGTCCCGACGGGTCTGGTGGATTGGATACGCAGTATTTT.

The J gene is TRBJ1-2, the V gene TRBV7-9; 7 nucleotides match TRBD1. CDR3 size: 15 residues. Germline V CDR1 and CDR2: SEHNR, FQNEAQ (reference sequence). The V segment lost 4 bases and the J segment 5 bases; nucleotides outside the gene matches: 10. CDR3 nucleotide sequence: TGTGCCAGCAGCTCATACATCGGGACAGCATATGGCTACACCTTC. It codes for CASSSYIGTAYGYTF.

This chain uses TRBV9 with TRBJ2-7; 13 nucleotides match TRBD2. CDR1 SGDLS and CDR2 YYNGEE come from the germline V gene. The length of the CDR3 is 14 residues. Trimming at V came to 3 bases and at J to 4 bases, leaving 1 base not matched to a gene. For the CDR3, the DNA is TGTGCCAGCAGCGGGACTAGCGGGGGATACGAGCAGTACTTC. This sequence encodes CASSGTSGGYEQYF.

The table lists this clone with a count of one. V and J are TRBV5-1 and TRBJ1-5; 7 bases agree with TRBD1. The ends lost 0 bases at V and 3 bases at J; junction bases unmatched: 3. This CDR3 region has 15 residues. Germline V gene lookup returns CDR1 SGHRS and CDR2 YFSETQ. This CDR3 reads CASSLGDSINQPQHF. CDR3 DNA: TGCGCCAGCAGCTTGGGGGACAGCATCAATCAGCCCCAGCATTTT.

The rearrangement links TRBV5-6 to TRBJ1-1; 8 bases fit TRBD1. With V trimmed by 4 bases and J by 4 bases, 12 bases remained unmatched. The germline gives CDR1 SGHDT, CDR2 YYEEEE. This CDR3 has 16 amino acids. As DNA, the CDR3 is TGTGCCAGCAGCCGACTGACAGGGGTGGATGGCACTGAAGCTTTCTTT. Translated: CASSRLTGVDGTEAFF.

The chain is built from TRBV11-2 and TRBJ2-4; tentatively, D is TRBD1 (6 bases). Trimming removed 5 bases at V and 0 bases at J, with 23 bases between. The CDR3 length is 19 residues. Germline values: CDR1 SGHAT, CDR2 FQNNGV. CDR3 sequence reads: CASSRRTAINSIAKNIQYF. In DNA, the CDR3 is TGTGCCAGCAGCCGTCGGACAGCGATAAATTCTATAGCCAAAAACATTCAGTACTTC.

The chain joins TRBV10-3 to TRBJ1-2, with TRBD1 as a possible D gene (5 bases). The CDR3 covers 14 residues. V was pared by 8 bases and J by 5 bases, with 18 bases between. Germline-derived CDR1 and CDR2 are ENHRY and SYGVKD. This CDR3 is CAIYSGNGFYGYTF. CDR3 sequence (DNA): TGTGCCATCTATTCAGGGAACGGCTTTTATGGCTACACCTTC.

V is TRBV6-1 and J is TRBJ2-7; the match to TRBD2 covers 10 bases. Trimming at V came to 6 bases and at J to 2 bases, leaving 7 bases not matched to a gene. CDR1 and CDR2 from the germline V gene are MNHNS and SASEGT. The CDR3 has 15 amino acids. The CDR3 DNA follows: TGTGCCAGCAGCCTCGTTAGCGGGGGGCCCTACGAGCAGTACTTC. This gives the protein CASSLVSGGPYEQYF.